The rows below give T cell receptor beta chains drawn from one sample of a study of TIL therapy for anti-PD-1-resistant metastatic lung cancer. Profiling relied on immunoSEQ multiplex PCR, and the TCRdb table lists in-frame clones only, not all of them. The sample holds about 59,000 clones, 73% seen once. Source: blood, taken at baseline. These receptors originate from a person aged 25 to 80 with non-small cell lung cancer. The CDR3 runs from the conserved cysteine through the conserved F or W. D genes are given only for firm matches. Size tells how often a clone was seen (once, few, many) or the class of an expanded clone, and some rows leave it out.

abundance	v_gene	j_gene	d_gene	CDR3nt	CDR3aa
.	TRBV19	TRBJ2-5	.	TGTGCCAGTAGTATAGATCGTAAGAAAGGAGGGTTCCAAGAGACCCAGTACTTC	CASSIDRKKGGFQETQYF
.	TRBV9	TRBJ1-1	.	TGTGCCAGCAGCGTTAGCCCGAACACTGAAGCTTTCTTT	CASSVSPNTEAFF
once	TRBV5-5	TRBJ1-2	.	TGTGCCAGCAGCCCCAGACGGGAATCCTATGGCTACACCTTC	CASSPRRESYGYTF
.	TRBV10-2	TRBJ1-3	.	TGCGCCAGCAGTTCTTCTGGGGGAAACCTCGGTGGAAACACCATATATTTT	CASSSSGGNLGGNTIYF
.	TRBV18	TRBJ2-7	.	TGTGCCAGCTCACCCAGGGCTTCTACAGGGTACCACGAGCAGTACTTC	CASSPRASTGYHEQYF
few	TRBV7-2	TRBJ2-5	.	TGTGCCAGCAGCCGAGGGACGGACCAAGAGACCCAGTACTTC	CASSRGTDQETQYF
.	TRBV7-8	TRBJ1-5	.	TGTGCCAGCAGCTTGTTAGAGGGGACGGAGAATCAGCCCCAGCATTTT	CASSLLEGTENQPQHF
.	TRBV5-1	TRBJ1-3	.	TGCGCCAGCCGGATAGACAGGAACTCTGGAAACACCATATATTTT	CASRIDRNSGNTIYF
.	TRBV7-8	TRBJ1-1	.	TGTGCCAGCAGGCCACGCAGGGCAATGAACACTGAAGCTTTCTTT	CASRPRRAMNTEAFF
few	TRBV19	TRBJ1-1	TRBD1	TGTGCCAGTAGTAGACAGGGGAACACTGAAGCTTTCTTT	CASSRQGNTEAFF